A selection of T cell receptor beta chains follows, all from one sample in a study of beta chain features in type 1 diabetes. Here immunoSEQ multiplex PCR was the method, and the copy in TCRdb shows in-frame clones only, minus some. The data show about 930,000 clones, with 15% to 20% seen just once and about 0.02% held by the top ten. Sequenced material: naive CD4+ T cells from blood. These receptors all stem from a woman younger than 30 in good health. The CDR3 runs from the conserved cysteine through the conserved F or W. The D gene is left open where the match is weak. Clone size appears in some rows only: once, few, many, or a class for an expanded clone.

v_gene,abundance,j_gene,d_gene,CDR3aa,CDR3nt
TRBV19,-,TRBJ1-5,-,CASSSLRSRSNSNQPQHF,TGTGCCAGTAGTTCCCTTCGTAGCCGCAGCAATAGCAATCAGCCCCAGCATTTT
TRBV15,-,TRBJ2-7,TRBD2,CATSSRLAGTTYEQYF,TGTGCCACCAGCAGCAGACTAGCGGGGACCACCTACGAGCAGTACTTC
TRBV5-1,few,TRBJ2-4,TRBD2,CASSPGGSKNIQYF,TGCGCCAGCAGCCCGGGGGGATCCAAAAACATTCAGTACTTC
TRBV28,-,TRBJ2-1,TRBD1,CASSPPGQGFYNEQFF,TGTGCCAGCAGTCCCCCGGGACAGGGGTTCTACAATGAGCAGTTCTTC
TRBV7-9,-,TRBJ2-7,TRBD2,CASSSSGTISSEQYF,TGTGCCAGCAGCTCGTCCGGGACTATATCGTCCGAGCAGTACTTC
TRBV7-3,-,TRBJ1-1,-,CASSFLNTEAFF,TGTGCCAGCAGCTTTCTGAACACTGAAGCTTTCTTT
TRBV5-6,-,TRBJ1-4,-,CASSFLGATNEKLFF,TGTGCCAGCAGCTTCTTAGGAGCAACTAATGAAAAACTGTTTTTT
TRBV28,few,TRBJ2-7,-,CASSPPGGGVSPF,TGTGCCAGCAGCCCCCCTGGCGGGGGCGTCAGCCCTTTC
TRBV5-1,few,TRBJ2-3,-,CASSLGVQTDTQYF,TGCGCCAGCAGCTTGGGAGTGCAAACAGATACGCAGTATTTT
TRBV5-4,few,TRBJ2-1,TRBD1,CASSPDRNNEQFF,TGTGCCAGCAGCCCGGACAGGAACAATGAGCAGTTCTTC
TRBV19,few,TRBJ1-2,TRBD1,CASSTGDNYGYTF,TGTGCCAGTAGCACAGGGGACAACTATGGCTACACCTTC
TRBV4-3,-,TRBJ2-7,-,CASSQDLVAGMIDF,TGCGCCAGCAGCCAAGACTTGGTGGCAGGGATGATTGACTTC
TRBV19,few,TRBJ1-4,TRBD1,CASSSSGTANEKLFF,TGTGCCAGTAGCTCTAGCGGGACAGCAAATGAAAAACTGTTTTTT
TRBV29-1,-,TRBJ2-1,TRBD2,CSALVLAGGRYNEQFF,TGCAGCGCACTGGTGCTAGCGGGGGGCCGATACAATGAGCAGTTCTTC
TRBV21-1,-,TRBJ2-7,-,CATPGTRSYEQYF,TGTGCCACCCCCGGGACTAGGTCCTACGAGCAGTACTTC
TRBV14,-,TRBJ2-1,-,CASSPRVGGDEQFF,TGTGCCAGCAGCCCCCGCGTAGGAGGAGATGAGCAGTTCTTC
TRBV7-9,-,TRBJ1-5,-,CASSSGGHQPQHF,TGTGCCAGCAGTTCGGGGGGACATCAGCCCCAGCATTTT
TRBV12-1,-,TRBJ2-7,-,CASSFPQGNYEQYF,TGTGCCAGCAGCTTTCCCCAGGGGAACTACGAGCAGTACTTC
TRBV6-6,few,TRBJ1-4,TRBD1,CASSWTGAKNEKLFF,TGTGCCAGCAGTTGGACAGGGGCGAAAAATGAAAAACTGTTTTTT
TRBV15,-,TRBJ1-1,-,CATSRAGTGYTEAFF,TGTGCCACCAGCAGAGCCGGCACAGGGTACACTGAAGCTTTCTTT
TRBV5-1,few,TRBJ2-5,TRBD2,CASSLGLAGGQETQYF,TGCGCCAGCAGCCTCGGACTAGCGGGCGGACAAGAGACCCAGTACTTC
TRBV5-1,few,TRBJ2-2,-,CAIASYRRTGELFF,TGCGCCATCGCTAGTTACCGAAGGACCGGGGAGCTGTTTTTT
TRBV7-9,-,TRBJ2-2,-,CAGGGFTGELFF,TGTGCCGGAGGGGGCTTCACCGGGGAGCTGTTTTTT
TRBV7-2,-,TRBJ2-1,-,CASSLTGSYYNEQFF,TGTGCCAGCAGCTTAACCGGGAGCTATTACAATGAGCAGTTCTTC
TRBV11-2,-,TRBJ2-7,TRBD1,CASSPTQGAFYEQYF,TGTGCCAGCAGCCCAACACAGGGGGCCTTCTACGAGCAGTACTTC
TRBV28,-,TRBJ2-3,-,CASSHRDRPTGTQYF,TGTGCCAGCAGTCACAGGGACCGACCCACGGGTACGCAGTATTTT
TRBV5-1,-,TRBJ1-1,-,CASSPRPFLNTEAFF,TGCGCCAGCAGCCCCAGGCCATTTTTGAACACTGAAGCTTTCTTT
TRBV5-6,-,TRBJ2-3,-,CASSLRGVAAADTQYF,TGTGCCAGCAGCTTGAGGGGGGTAGCTGCCGCAGATACGCAGTATTTT
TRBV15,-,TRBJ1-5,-,CATSRRDNQPQHF,TGTGCCACCAGTCGGAGGGACAATCAGCCCCAGCATTTT
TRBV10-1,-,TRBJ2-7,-,CASSVVTAISYEQYF,TGCGCCAGCAGTGTTGTCACAGCGATCTCCTACGAGCAGTACTTC
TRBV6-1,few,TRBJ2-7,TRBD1,CASSSGTGIGEQYF,TGTGCCAGCAGTTCGGGGACAGGAATAGGGGAGCAGTACTTC
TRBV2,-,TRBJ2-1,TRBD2,CASSVLAGSDEQFF,TGTGCCAGCAGTGTGCTAGCGGGATCAGATGAGCAGTTCTTC
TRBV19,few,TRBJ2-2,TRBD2,CASSKPPSGSSRGELFF,TGTGCCAGTAGTAAACCTCCTAGCGGGAGTTCCCGCGGGGAGCTGTTTTTT
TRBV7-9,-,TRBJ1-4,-,CASSSGWSATNEKLFF,TGTGCCAGCAGCTCCGGTTGGAGTGCAACTAATGAAAAACTGTTTTTT
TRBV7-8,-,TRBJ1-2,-,CASSLIIQGLSFAF,TGTGCCAGCAGCTTAATAATACAGGGTCTTAGTTTCGCCTTC
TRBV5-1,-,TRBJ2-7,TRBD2,CASSLVRSGLVYEQYF,TGCGCCAGCAGCTTGGTGCGGTCGGGACTAGTTTACGAGCAGTACTTC
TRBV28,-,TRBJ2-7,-,CASSLRLYEQYF,TGTGCCAGCAGTTTAAGGTTATACGAGCAGTACTTC
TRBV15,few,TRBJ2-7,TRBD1,CATSTPGQGYEQYF,TGTGCCACCAGCACGCCTGGACAGGGGTACGAGCAGTACTTC
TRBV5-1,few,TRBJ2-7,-,CASSLAAGQPLYEQYF,TGCGCCAGCAGCTTGGCAGCGGGTCAGCCCCTCTACGAGCAGTACTTC
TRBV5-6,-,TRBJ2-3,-,CASSLRAGTGTDTQYF,TGTGCCAGCAGCTTGCGGGCGGGAACGGGCACAGATACGCAGTATTTT
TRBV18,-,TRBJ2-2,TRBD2,CASSSLAGGTGELFF,TGTGCCAGCTCATCACTAGCGGGAGGCACCGGGGAGCTGTTTTTT
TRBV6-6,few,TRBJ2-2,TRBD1,CASSYHTGQGTGELFF,TGTGCCAGCAGTTACCACACGGGACAGGGCACCGGGGAGCTGTTTTTT
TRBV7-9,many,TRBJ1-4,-,CASGGRNNEKLFF,TGTGCCAGCGGGGGTCGGAATAATGAAAAACTGTTTTTT
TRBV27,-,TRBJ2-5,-,CASSPGRLGGETQYF,TGTGCCAGCAGTCCCGGAAGATTAGGAGGGGAGACCCAGTACTTC
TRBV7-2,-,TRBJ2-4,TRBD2,CASSQSGEGLAKNIQYF,TGTGCCAGCAGCCAATCGGGGGAGGGTCTAGCCAAAAACATTCAGTACTTC
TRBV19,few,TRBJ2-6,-,CASSIQQGTGANVLTF,TGTGCCAGTAGTATCCAACAGGGAACCGGGGCCAACGTCCTGACTTTC
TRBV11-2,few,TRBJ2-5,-,CASSLRPGAEETQYF,TGTGCCAGCAGCTTACGGCCGGGGGCGGAGGAGACCCAGTACTTC